This TCR beta chain was captured by sequencing in a study of ipilimumab plus nivolumab after autologous stem cell transplantation. The overall study: Typical patient got roughly 5 ipilimumab doses and about eight nivolumab doses (median).

Patients got ipilimumab 1 mg/kg beginning 14 to 28 days post-transplant. The CDR3 extends over 15 amino acids. With 3 bases clipped from V and 4 bases from J, the junction kept 5 bases outside the gene matches. Germline V gives CDR1 KGHSH, CDR2 LQKENI. TCRdb keeps only in-frame clones here, not all; method: immunoSEQ multiplex PCR. The table lists roughly 20,000 clones, more than 60% of them singletons. Sample: PBMCs, taken in a trial of ipilimumab plus nivolumab as post-transplant consolidation. The chain recombines TRBV18 with TRBJ2-7, with 11 bases fitting TRBD1. This receptor was taken from a male donor with diffuse large B-cell lymphoma. Written as DNA, the CDR3 is TGTGCCAGCTCACCGCCCGGACAGGGGGCTTACGAGCAGTACTTC. It encodes CASSPPGQGAYEQYF.